Listed below are T cell receptor beta chains from one sample, sequenced in a study of vaccination effects on CD4 cells after COVID-19. No cognate antigen is known for these TCRs. Method: immunoSEQ multiplex PCR; TCRdb's copy keeps in-frame clones and lacks some. The sample has some 23,000 clones; over 65% are singletons. The specimen comprised CD4+ T cells from PBMCs cultured without peptide, sampled before COVID-19 vaccination. The receptors here all came from a human donor who received a COVID-19 vaccine. CDR3s include the opening cysteine and the closing phenylalanine or tryptophan. A D gene is named only where the DNA matches it firmly. The size field is filled for only some rows; it gives once, few, many or a size class.

J gene: TRBJ2-6
V gene: TRBV28
D gene: .
clone size: once
CDR3 length: 16
CDR3 protein: CASRTGRYSGANVLTF
CDR3 DNA: TGTGCCAGCAGAACTGGACGCTACTCTGGGGCCAACGTCCTGACTTTC

J gene: TRBJ1-2
V gene: TRBV5-1
D gene: TRBD1
clone size: few
CDR3 length: 16
CDR3 protein: CASSLAGTGAYYGYTF
CDR3 DNA: TGCGCCAGCAGCTTGGCTGGGACAGGTGCTTACTATGGCTACACCTTC

J gene: TRBJ2-5
V gene: TRBV6-5
D gene: TRBD1
clone size: .
CDR3 length: 14
CDR3 protein: CASSPQTGEETQYF
CDR3 DNA: TGTGCCAGCAGTCCCCAGACAGGGGAAGAGACCCAGTACTTC

J gene: TRBJ2-7
V gene: TRBV18
D gene: TRBD1
clone size: few
CDR3 length: 15
CDR3 protein: CASSSGQGRNYEQYF
CDR3 DNA: TGTGCCAGCTCGTCAGGACAGGGACGGAACTACGAGCAGTACTTC

J gene: TRBJ1-2
V gene: TRBV6-1
D gene: TRBD1
clone size: .
CDR3 length: 16
CDR3 protein: CASSEELLRGGWGYTF
CDR3 DNA: TGTGCCAGCAGTGAAGAACTCCTCAGGGGGGGCTGGGGCTACACCTTC

J gene: TRBJ1-1
V gene: TRBV11-2
D gene: .
clone size: few
CDR3 length: 14
CDR3 protein: CASSLDIGYAEAFF
CDR3 DNA: TGTGCCAGCAGCTTAGATATTGGTTACGCTGAAGCTTTCTTT

J gene: TRBJ1-6
V gene: TRBV7-9
D gene: TRBD1
clone size: .
CDR3 length: 14
CDR3 protein: CASSSGQGNSPLHF
CDR3 DNA: TGTGCCAGCAGCTCGGGACAGGGGAATTCACCCCTCCACTTT

J gene: TRBJ1-1
V gene: TRBV6-6
D gene: .
clone size: .
CDR3 length: 13
CDR3 protein: CASRWQAIPRAFF
CDR3 DNA: TGTGCCAGCAGGTGGCAGGCAATCCCTCGGGCTTTCTTT

J gene: TRBJ1-2
V gene: TRBV19
D gene: .
clone size: .
CDR3 length: 14
CDR3 protein: CASSIKQGAYGYTF
CDR3 DNA: TGTGCCAGTAGTATAAAACAGGGTGCCTATGGCTACACCTTC

J gene: TRBJ1-6
V gene: TRBV18
D gene: TRBD1
clone size: .
CDR3 length: 16
CDR3 protein: CASSPIGQGWDSPLHF
CDR3 DNA: TGTGCCAGCTCACCAATCGGACAGGGTTGGGATTCACCCCTCCACTTT

J gene: TRBJ2-7
V gene: TRBV4-2
D gene: TRBD2
clone size: .
CDR3 length: 20
CDR3 protein: CASSQERERGVGAPIYEQYF
CDR3 DNA: TGTGCCAGCAGCCAAGAGCGGGAGCGGGGGGTTGGTGCCCCGATCTACGAGCAGTACTTC

J gene: TRBJ2-7
V gene: TRBV6-6
D gene: .
clone size: few
CDR3 length: 11
CDR3 protein: CASSPRSEQYF
CDR3 DNA: TGTGCCAGCAGCCCAAGGTCGGAGCAGTACTTC

J gene: TRBJ2-5
V gene: TRBV7-9
D gene: TRBD1
clone size: .
CDR3 length: 15
CDR3 protein: CASSPRGQGAKTQYF
CDR3 DNA: TGTGCCAGCAGCCCTCGGGGACAGGGGGCAAAGACCCAGTACTTC

J gene: TRBJ2-5
V gene: TRBV6-2/TRBV6-3
D gene: .
clone size: .
CDR3 length: 13
CDR3 protein: CASSYRGQETQYF
CDR3 DNA: TGTGCCAGCAGTTACAGGGGCCAAGAGACCCAGTACTTC

J gene: TRBJ1-1
V gene: TRBV5-4
D gene: .
clone size: .
CDR3 length: 15
CDR3 protein: CASSSGPFMSTEAFF
CDR3 DNA: TGTGCCAGCAGCTCGGGACCCTTTATGAGCACTGAAGCTTTCTTT

J gene: TRBJ2-2
V gene: TRBV7-8
D gene: .
clone size: .
CDR3 length: 16
CDR3 protein: CASSQSPRGRTGELFF
CDR3 DNA: TGTGCCAGCAGCCAAAGCCCCCGGGGGCGCACCGGGGAGCTGTTTTTT

J gene: TRBJ2-1
V gene: TRBV12-5
D gene: TRBD2
clone size: .
CDR3 length: 18
CDR3 protein: CASGFRTSGAESYNEQFF
CDR3 DNA: TGTGCTAGTGGTTTTCGGACTAGCGGGGCTGAGTCCTACAATGAGCAGTTCTTC

J gene: TRBJ2-3
V gene: TRBV6-2/TRBV6-3
D gene: TRBD2
clone size: .
CDR3 length: 13
CDR3 protein: CASSTPLASTQYF
CDR3 DNA: TGTGCCAGCAGTACGCCACTAGCGTCTACGCAGTATTTT

J gene: TRBJ1-1
V gene: TRBV5-5
D gene: .
clone size: .
CDR3 length: 15
CDR3 protein: CASSPRGHMNTEAFF
CDR3 DNA: TGTGCCAGCAGCCCGAGGGGCCACATGAACACTGAAGCTTTCTTT

J gene: TRBJ1-2
V gene: TRBV12-3/TRBV12-4
D gene: .
clone size: .
CDR3 length: 13
CDR3 protein: CASSFAGGYGYTF
CDR3 DNA: TGTGCCAGCAGTTTTGCGGGGGGCTATGGCTACACCTTC

J gene: TRBJ1-5
V gene: TRBV28
D gene: TRBD1
clone size: once
CDR3 length: 14
CDR3 protein: CASSPGQGKLPQHF
CDR3 DNA: TGTGCCAGCAGTCCTGGACAGGGGAAGCTGCCCCAGCATTTT

J gene: TRBJ2-7
V gene: TRBV4-2
D gene: TRBD1
clone size: .
CDR3 length: 14
CDR3 protein: CASSSRDRSYEQYF
CDR3 DNA: TGTGCCAGCAGCTCCCGGGACAGAAGCTACGAGCAGTACTTC

J gene: TRBJ2-2
V gene: TRBV7-2
D gene: .
clone size: .
CDR3 length: 16
CDR3 protein: CASSQKVVTGTGELFF
CDR3 DNA: TGTGCCAGCAGTCAGAAGGTAGTAACAGGCACCGGGGAGCTGTTTTTT

J gene: TRBJ2-1
V gene: TRBV14
D gene: .
clone size: .
CDR3 length: 14
CDR3 protein: CASSQEPQLNEQFF
CDR3 DNA: TGTGCCAGCAGCCAAGAGCCACAGCTCAATGAGCAGTTCTTC

J gene: TRBJ1-1
V gene: TRBV6-5
D gene: .
clone size: .
CDR3 length: 15
CDR3 protein: CASTLDSYSNTEAFF
CDR3 DNA: TGTGCCAGCACCCTGGACAGCTACTCGAACACTGAAGCTTTCTTT

J gene: TRBJ1-1
V gene: TRBV18
D gene: TRBD1
clone size: .
CDR3 length: 15
CDR3 protein: CASSPDNRGLIEAFF
CDR3 DNA: TGTGCCAGCTCACCAGATAACAGGGGTCTTATTGAAGCTTTCTTT

J gene: TRBJ1-2
V gene: TRBV28
D gene: .
clone size: few
CDR3 length: 13
CDR3 protein: CASSLSGTFGYTF
CDR3 DNA: TGTGCCAGCAGTTTAAGCGGGACATTCGGCTACACCTTC

J gene: TRBJ1-2
V gene: TRBV5-4
D gene: .
clone size: .
CDR3 length: 13
CDR3 protein: CASSLEGFYGYTF
CDR3 DNA: TGTGCCAGCAGCTTGGAAGGGTTCTATGGCTACACCTTC

J gene: TRBJ1-3
V gene: TRBV5-1
D gene: TRBD1
clone size: .
CDR3 length: 19
CDR3 protein: CASTLGTGGSLSSGNTIYF
CDR3 DNA: TGCGCCAGTACCTTGGGGACAGGGGGATCTCTTAGCTCTGGAAACACCATATATTTT

J gene: TRBJ1-6
V gene: TRBV25-1
D gene: .
clone size: .
CDR3 length: 13
CDR3 protein: CASRQQKNSPLHF
CDR3 DNA: TGTGCCAGCAGACAGCAAAAAAATTCACCCCTCCACTTT

J gene: TRBJ2-7
V gene: TRBV30
D gene: .
clone size: .
CDR3 length: 14
CDR3 protein: CAWSVHTSGAEQYF
CDR3 DNA: TGTGCCTGGAGTGTCCACACCTCAGGGGCCGAGCAGTACTTC

J gene: TRBJ1-3
V gene: TRBV5-1
D gene: TRBD1
clone size: few
CDR3 length: 16
CDR3 protein: CASSPMTGGIGNTIYF
CDR3 DNA: TGCGCCAGCAGCCCCATGACAGGGGGAATCGGAAACACCATATATTTT